These 22 T cell receptor beta chains originate from one sample sequenced in a study of cytomegalovirus exposure and HLA in healthy donors. Vbeta (60) and Jbeta (13) primers were used in the PCR. Assay used: immunoSEQ multiplex PCR; TCRdb lists only in-frame clones, some missing. The sample carries approximately 200,000 clones, 75% to 85% recorded once. The specimen sequenced was PBMCs. The receptors come from a woman between 45 and 60 years old in good health and CMV-seronegative.

V gene TRBV2 combines with J gene TRBJ2-3; 9 positions match TRBD2. Germline CDR1 SNHLY, CDR2 FYNNEI. Trimming took 4 bases from V and 2 from J; bases not matched to a gene: 4. The CDR3 spans 15 residues. CDR3 in DNA: TGTGCCAGCAGTGCAGCGGGAGGCACCACAGATACGCAGTATTTT. Translating gives CASSAAGGTTDTQYF.

The rearrangement uses TRBV25-1 and TRBJ2-5, with 10 bases lining up with TRBD1. V shed 3 bases, J shed 5 bases, and the junction held 12 bases outside the gene matches. CDR3 length: 17 residues. Germline V gives CDR1 MGHDK, CDR2 SYGVNS. The CDR3 bases are TGTGCCAGCAGTGAGAGAGAGAGACAGGGGGCTAGGGAGACCCAGTACTTC. Translating gives CASSERERQGARETQYF.

V is TRBV7-6 and J is TRBJ2-1, with 9 bases lining up with TRBD2. J was trimmed by 10 bases and V by 1 base; bases with no gene match: 8. This CDR3 comprises 15 residues. CDR1 SGHVS and CDR2 FNYEAQ come from the germline V gene. This CDR3 reads CASSLGAGGGGEQFF. The CDR3 DNA follows: TGTGCCAGCAGCTTAGGGGCGGGGGGGGGAGGAGAGCAGTTCTTC.

The gene calls are TRBV5-6 and TRBJ1-3, with TRBD1 matching over 8 bases. This CDR3 is built from 14 residues. Trimming took 4 bases from V and 2 from J; bases not matched to a gene: 2. The germline V gene has CDR1 SGHDT and CDR2 YYEEEE. CDR3 protein: CASSLGQAGNTIYF. The CDR3, as DNA: TGTGCCAGCAGCCTGGGACAGGCTGGAAACACCATATATTTT.

J is TRBJ2-7 and V is TRBV7-8, with 9 bases fitting TRBD2. Trimming cost V 5 bases and J 7 bases; bases outside gene matches: 12. This CDR3 has 15 amino acids. Germline-derived CDR1 and CDR2 are SGHVS and FQNEAQ. The CDR3 loop reads CASSLRSSGIREQYF. The CDR3 DNA follows: TGTGCCAGCAGCCTCCGATCTAGCGGGATTAGGGAGCAGTACTTC.

The table lists this clone with a few counts. The J gene is TRBJ2-7, the V gene TRBV7-9, with no clear D. V was shortened by 2 bases and J by 0 bases, with 14 bases between the two germline ends. The CDR3 has 16 residues. In germline, CDR1 is SEHNR, CDR2 FQNEAQ (reference sequence). CDR3 in DNA: TGTGCCAGCAGCTTATCTCGGAGAGTTAGCTCCTACGAGCAGTACTTC. It specifies CASSLSRRVSSYEQYF. Drawing the rest from reference TRBV7-9 and TRBJ2-7, the complete variable domain is DTGVSQNPRHKITKRGQNVTFRCDPISEHNRLYWYRQTLGQGPEFLTYFQNEAQLEKSRLLSDRFSAERPKGSFSTLEIQRTEQGDSAMYLCASSLSRRVSSYEQYFGPGTRLTVT.

About this clone itself: The junction differs from germline at one of its ends, possibly a read error. The rearrangement uses TRBV7-9 and TRBJ2-3; TRBD1 aligns across 10 bases. CDR3 length equals 15 residues. Germline values: CDR1 SEHNR, CDR2 FQNEAQ (reference sequence). The CDR3, as DNA: TGTTCCAGCAGCAGACAGGGGGCAGTCGAGGATACGCAGTATTTT. Encoded protein: CSSSRQGAVEDTQYF.

In regard to this clone: One junction end does not reproduce the germline sequence, and a read error may be involved. The V gene is TRBV18, the J gene TRBJ1-5; tentative D call: TRBD1 (5 bases). The CDR3 contains 13 residues. Germline loops: CDR1 KGHSH, CDR2 LQKENI. The CDR3 DNA sequence: TGTGCTAGCTCACTCAGGGTTGGTCAGCCCCAGCATTTT. Translation gives CASSLRVGQPQHF. Drawing the rest from reference TRBV18 and TRBJ1-5, the complete variable domain is NAGVMQNPRHLVRRRGQEARLRCSPMKGHSHVYWYRQLPEEGLKFMVYLQKENIIDESGMPKERFSAEFPKEGPSILRIQQVVRGDSAAYFCASSLRVGQPQHFGDGTRLSIL.

This clone showed up just once. The chain combines TRBV9 with TRBJ2-5, with D perhaps matching TRBD1 (6 bases). This CDR3 is built from 12 residues. Trimming stripped 2 bases from V and 4 bases from J, with 6 bases between. Germline V gives CDR1 SGDLS, CDR2 YYNGEE. This CDR3 reads CASSVTGETQYF. The CDR3, as DNA: TGTGCCAGCAGCGTGACAGGAGAGACCCAGTACTTC.

The chain uses TRBV6-1 and TRBJ1-2, with TRBD1 identical over 9 bases. The ends lost 6 bases at V and 5 bases at J; junction bases unmatched: 4. Germline values: CDR1 MNHNS, CDR2 SASEGT. The CDR3 has 13 amino acids. The CDR3 region has the DNA TGTGCCAGCAGACAGGGGGCTGAGTATGGCTACACCTTC. Translation: CASRQGAEYGYTF.

The chain combines TRBV28 with TRBJ1-1; possible D gene TRBD1, 6 bases. Germline assignment: CDR1 MDHEN and CDR2 SYDVKM. Trimming pared 6 bases from V and 12 bases from J, leaving 14 bases between. The CDR3 contains 11 residues. This CDR3 is CASSLNRAPFF. CDR3 in DNA: TGTGCCAGCAGCTTGAACAGGGCGCCTTTCTTT.

Notes on this clone: The junction does not match germline at one end; this may be a read error. Additional DNA sequences in this sample encode the identical CDR3. V usage is TRBV6-6 and J usage is TRBJ2-7; the match to TRBD1 covers 7 bases. Germline V CDR1 and CDR2: MNHNY, SVGAGI (reference sequence). CDR3 length equals 15 residues. The CDR3 DNA follows: TGCGCCAGCAGCTTAGAAGACAGGGCTACGTGGGAGCAGTACTTT. It is translated as CASSLEDRATWEQYF.

J is TRBJ2-1 and V is TRBV27, with TRBD1 matching 7 bases. Germline V gene sequence: CDR1 MNHEY, CDR2 SMNVEV (reference sequence). CDR3 length equals 12 residues. The V segment lost 3 bases and the J segment 10 bases; nucleotides outside the gene matches: 3. CDR3 in amino acids: CASSFRGQEQFF. In nucleotides, the CDR3 is TGTGCCAGCAGTTTCAGGGGACAGGAGCAGTTCTTC.

This chain uses TRBV9 with TRBJ2-3; unclear D gene. This CDR3 has 14 residues. Per germline, CDR1 SGDLS and CDR2 YYNGEE. Between the trimmed V and J ends, which lost 4 bases and 1 base, there was a span of 10 bases. CDR3 in amino acids: CASSIRSRTDTQYF. Here the CDR3 DNA reads TGTGCCAGCAGCATCCGGTCCCGCACAGATACGCAGTATTTT.

The chain joins TRBV11-2 to TRBJ1-2, with D perhaps matching TRBD1 (5 bases). Deletions cut 0 bases from V and 3 bases from J, with 8 bases between. Germline CDR1 SGHAT, CDR2 FQNNGV. The CDR3 has 14 amino acids. The CDR3 DNA reads as TGTGCCAGCAGCTTAGAAGTAGGGGACTATGGCTACACCTTC. Its protein product is CASSLEVGDYGYTF.

J is TRBJ2-7 and V is TRBV19; TRBD1 matches 8 bases. This CDR3 region has 15 residues. CDR1 and CDR2 (germline): LNHDA, SQIVND (reference sequence). V gave up 4 bases and J gave up 2 bases; unmatched junction bases: 7. The CDR3 sequence is CASSTSGTGTYEQYF. The CDR3 DNA reads as TGTGCCAGTAGTACGTCCGGGACAGGTACCTACGAGCAGTACTTC.

The J gene is TRBJ1-5, the V gene TRBV18, with D perhaps TRBD1 (5 bases). Germline assignment: CDR1 KGHSH and CDR2 LQKENI. V was shortened by 2 bases and J by 9 bases, with 17 bases between the two germline ends. The CDR3 is 15 amino acids. In DNA, the CDR3 is TGTGCCAGCTCACCAGTTAAGGACACCGGTTGGCCCCAGCATTTT. Its protein product is CASSPVKDTGWPQHF.

CDR3 sequence (DNA): TGTGCCAGCAGTCCCGGGACAGGCCCTTACGAGCAGTACTTC. Translation: CASSPGTGPYEQYF. The chain carries TRBV27 and TRBJ2-7; 8 bases align to TRBD1. Per germline, CDR1 MNHEY and CDR2 SMNVEV (reference sequence). Germline trimming cut 5 bases from V and 4 bases from J; bases unmatched to any gene: 7. CDR3 length equals 14 residues.

V is TRBV18 and J is TRBJ2-7; D possibly corresponds to TRBD2 (6 bases). CDR3 length: 13 amino acids. CDR1 and CDR2 (germline): KGHSH, LQKENI. V was pared by 4 bases and J by 6 bases, with 13 bases between. CDR3 in amino acids: CASSLDYSSEQYF. CDR3 nucleotides: TGTGCCAGCTCACTGGACTATAGTAGCGAGCAGTACTTC.

This chain uses TRBV6-1 with TRBJ2-7, with D possibly matching TRBD1 (5 bases). The CDR3 is made up of 17 amino acids. In germline, CDR1 is MNHNS, CDR2 SASEGT. Trimming stripped 4 bases from V and 5 bases from J, with 24 bases between. CDR3 residues: CASSGFRPGTGTHEQYF. As DNA, the CDR3 is TGTGCCAGCAGTGGATTTCGACCAGGTACAGGAACCCACGAGCAGTACTTC.

The chain has TRBV28 and TRBJ1-1; D gene ambiguous. V lost 3 bases, J lost 1 base, and 6 bases lay in between. The CDR3 loop spans 13 amino acids. In germline, CDR1 is MDHEN, CDR2 SYDVKM. CDR3 sequence (DNA): TGTGCCAGCAGTTTTAGTCAGAACACTGAAGCTTTCTTT. It specifies CASSFSQNTEAFF.

CDR3 sequence reads: CASSYRFEQFF. The CDR3 DNA reads as TGTGCCAGCAGTTATCGTTTTGAGCAGTTCTTC. The V call is TRBV6-5, the J call TRBJ2-1; D is undetermined. CDR3 length: 11 amino acids. The germline V gene has CDR1 MNHEY and CDR2 SVGAGI. Trimming pared 3 bases from V and 9 bases from J, leaving 6 bases between.